This T cell receptor (beta chain) is from a study of neoadjuvant nivolumab and ipilimumab in lung cancer. Findings and limits, study-wide: TCR richness and clonality were higher in tumors than adjacent uninvolved lung. Only two of four nivolumab-treated tumors gained richness and clonality by surgery. Higher pretherapy blood TCR richness went with higher resected-tumor richness.

CDR1 KGHSH and CDR2 LQKENI come from the germline V gene. The CDR3 runs 12 residues. The V and J ends lost 3 bases and 7 bases respectively, with 7 bases between them. Comment on this clone: Its specificity is not known.

Assay used: immunoSEQ multiplex PCR; TCRdb lists only in-frame clones, some missing. Of more than 40,000 clones listed, around 89% are singletons. The source was blood, collected before neoadjuvant nivolumab, alone or with ipilimumab. This chain joins TRBV18 and TRBJ2-1; D gene uncertain. The TCR sequence derives from an adult with non-small cell lung cancer. Some clones in this sample may be carry-over from other donors' samples. This CDR3 reads CASSPTGNEQFF. In DNA form, the CDR3 reads TGTGCCAGCTCACCTACCGGAAATGAGCAGTTCTTC.